This TCR beta chain was captured by sequencing in a study of blood T cell repertoires in COVID-19. Study as a whole: Either two negative PCRs, clearance, or symptom resolution qualified Cohort 3 donors as recovered. Researchers got acute and convalescent COVID-19 samples from the United States, Italy and Spain.

CDR1 is LNHNV and CDR2 is YYDKDF in the germline V gene (reference sequence). This CDR3 is 14 amino acids long. The trim removed 3 bases at V and 8 bases at J, leaving 6 bases unmatched. The study assigned cohorts using participant-reported clinical history. In the authors' workflow: Amplification of reference gene primers was used by the study to estimate nucleated cell counts. Only in-frame clones appear in the TCRdb table, and some are missing; sequencing was by immunoSEQ multiplex PCR. That table gives V, J and clone size, and the DNA gave D and trimming. The sample holds 250,000 to 350,000 clones, roughly 91% seen once.

The V gene is TRBV15, the J gene TRBJ1-4; TRBD1 aligns across 7 bases. Source material: PBMCs or T cells enriched from blood (not recorded which). The clonotype was recovered from a woman aged 60-70 years in a cohort exposed to, infected with or recovered from COVID-19 (not recorded which). The CDR3 spells CATSRETGREKLFF. The CDR3 DNA sequence: TGTGCCACCAGCAGGGAGACAGGGCGGGAAAAACTGTTTTTT. The full variable domain, rest sourced from reference TRBV15 and TRBJ1-4, is DAMVIQNPRYQVTQFGKPVTLSCSQTLNHNVMYWYQQKSSQAPKLLFHYYDKDFNNEADTPDNFQSRRPNTSFCFLDIRSPGLGDTAMYLCATSRETGREKLFFGSGTQLSVL.